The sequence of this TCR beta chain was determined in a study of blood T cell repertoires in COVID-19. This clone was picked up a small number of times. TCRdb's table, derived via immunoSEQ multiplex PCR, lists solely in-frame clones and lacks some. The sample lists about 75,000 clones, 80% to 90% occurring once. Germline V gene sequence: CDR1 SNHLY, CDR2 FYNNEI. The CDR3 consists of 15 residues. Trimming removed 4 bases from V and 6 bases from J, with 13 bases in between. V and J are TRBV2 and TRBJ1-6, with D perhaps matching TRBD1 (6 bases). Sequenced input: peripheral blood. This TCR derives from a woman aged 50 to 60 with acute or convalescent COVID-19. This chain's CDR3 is CASSVSTGINSPLHF. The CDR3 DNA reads TGTGCCAGCAGTGTGTCGACAGGAATTAATTCACCCCTCCACTTT. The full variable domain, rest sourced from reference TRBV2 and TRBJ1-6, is EPEVTQTPSHQVTQMGQEVILRCVPISNHLYFYWYRQILGQKVEFLVSFYNNEISEKSEIFDDQFSVERPDGSNFTLKIRSTKLEDSAMYFCASSVSTGINSPLHFGNGTRLTVT.